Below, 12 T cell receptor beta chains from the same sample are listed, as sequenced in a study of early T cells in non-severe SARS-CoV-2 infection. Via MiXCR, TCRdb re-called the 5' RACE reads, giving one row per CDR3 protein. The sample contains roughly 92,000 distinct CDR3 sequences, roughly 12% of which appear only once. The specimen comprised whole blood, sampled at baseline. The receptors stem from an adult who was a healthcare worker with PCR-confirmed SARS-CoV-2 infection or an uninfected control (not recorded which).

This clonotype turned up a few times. The CDR3 region is CASSMISGAGQETQYF. CDR3 sequence (DNA): TGTGCCAGTAGTATGATCTCCGGCGCTGGTCAAGAGACCCAGTACTTC. The chain joins TRBV19 to TRBJ2-5; D gene unclear. Germline V gene lookup returns CDR1 LNHDA and CDR2 SQIVND (reference sequence). The CDR3 length is 16 residues. V shed 3 bases and J shed 2 bases, with 16 bases lying between them.

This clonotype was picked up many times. In nucleotides, the CDR3 is TGTGCCAGCAGCGTAGAAGGGAGTAGGTCAGATACGCAGTATTTT. Translation: CASSVEGSRSDTQYF. The gene calls are TRBV9 and TRBJ2-3, with D perhaps TRBD2 (5 bases). Trimming took 0 bases from V and 4 from J, leaving 12 bases between them. Germline lookup yields CDR1 SGDLS and CDR2 YYNGEE. This CDR3 region has 15 residues.

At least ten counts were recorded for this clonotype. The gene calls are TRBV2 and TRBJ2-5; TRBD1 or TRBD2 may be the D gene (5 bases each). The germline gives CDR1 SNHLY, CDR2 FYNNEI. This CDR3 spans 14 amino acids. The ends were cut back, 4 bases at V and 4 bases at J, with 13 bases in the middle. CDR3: CASSGQWGPETQYF. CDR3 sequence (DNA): TGTGCCAGCAGTGGACAGTGGGGACCAGAGACCCAGTACTTC.

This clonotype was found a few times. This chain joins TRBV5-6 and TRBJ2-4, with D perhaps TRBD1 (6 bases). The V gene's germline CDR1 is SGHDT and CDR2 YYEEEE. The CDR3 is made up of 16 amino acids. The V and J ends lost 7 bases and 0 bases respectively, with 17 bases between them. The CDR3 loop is CASSFGQGPAKNIQYF. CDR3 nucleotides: TGTGCCAGCTCCTTCGGCCAGGGGCCAGCCAAAAACATTCAGTACTTC.

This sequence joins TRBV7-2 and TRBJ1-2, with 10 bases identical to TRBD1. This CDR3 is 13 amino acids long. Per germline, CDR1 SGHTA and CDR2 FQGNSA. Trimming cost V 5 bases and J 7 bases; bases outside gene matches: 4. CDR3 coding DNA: TGTGCCAGCAGCCCTGGGACAGGGGTTGGCTACACCTTC. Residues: CASSPGTGVGYTF. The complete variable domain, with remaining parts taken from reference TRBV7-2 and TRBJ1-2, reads GAGVSQSPSNKVTEKGKDVELRCDPISGHTALYWYRQSLGQGLEFLIYFQGNSAPDKSGLPSDRFSAERTGGSVSTLTIQRTQQEDSAVYLCASSPGTGVGYTFGSGTRLTVV.

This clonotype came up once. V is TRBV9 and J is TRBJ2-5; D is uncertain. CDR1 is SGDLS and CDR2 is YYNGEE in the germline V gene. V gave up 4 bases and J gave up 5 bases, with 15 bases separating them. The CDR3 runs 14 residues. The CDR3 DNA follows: TGTGCCAGCAGCCCCCGATGGGATCGGGAGACCCAGTACTTC. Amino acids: CASSPRWDRETQYF.

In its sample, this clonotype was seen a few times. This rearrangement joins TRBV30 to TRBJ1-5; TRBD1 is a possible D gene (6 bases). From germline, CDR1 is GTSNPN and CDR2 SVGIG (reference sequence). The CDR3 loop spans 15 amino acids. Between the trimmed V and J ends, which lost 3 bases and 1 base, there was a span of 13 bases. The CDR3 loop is CAWSLQGGSNQPQHF. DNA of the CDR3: TGTGCCTGGAGCCTACAGGGCGGAAGCAATCAGCCCCAGCATTTT.

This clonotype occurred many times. The CDR3 protein is CASSPSPGETQYF. The CDR3 bases are TGTGCCAGCTCACCTTCCCCCGGGGAGACCCAGTACTTC. The genes are TRBV18 and TRBJ2-5, with D unclear. V was cut by 3 bases and J by 5 bases, with 10 bases left in between. The CDR3 covers 13 residues. Germline V gene data show CDR1 as KGHSH and CDR2 as LQKENI.

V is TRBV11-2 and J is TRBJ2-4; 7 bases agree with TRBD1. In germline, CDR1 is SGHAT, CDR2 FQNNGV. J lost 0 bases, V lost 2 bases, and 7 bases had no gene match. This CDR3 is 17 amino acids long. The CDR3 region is CASSLNGQVLAKNIQYF. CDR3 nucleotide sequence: TGTGCCAGCAGCTTAAACGGACAGGTCCTAGCCAAAAACATTCAGTACTTC.

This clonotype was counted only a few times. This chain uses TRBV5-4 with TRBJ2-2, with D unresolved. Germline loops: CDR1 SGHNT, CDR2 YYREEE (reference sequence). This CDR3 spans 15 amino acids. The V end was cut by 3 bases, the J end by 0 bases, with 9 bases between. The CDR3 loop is CASSSGIANTGELFF. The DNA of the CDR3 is TGTGCCAGCAGCTCTGGGATAGCGAACACCGGGGAGCTGTTTTTT. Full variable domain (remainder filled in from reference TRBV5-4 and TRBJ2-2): ETGVTQSPTHLIKTRGQQVTLRCSSQSGHNTVSWYQQALGQGPQFIFQYYREEENGRGNFPPRFSGLQFPNYSSELNVNALELDDSALYLCASSSGIANTGELFFGEGSRLTVL.

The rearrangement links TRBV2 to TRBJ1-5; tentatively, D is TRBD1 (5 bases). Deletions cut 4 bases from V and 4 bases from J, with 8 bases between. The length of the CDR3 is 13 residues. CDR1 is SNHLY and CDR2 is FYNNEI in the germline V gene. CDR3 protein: CASSVDTNQPQHF. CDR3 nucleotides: TGTGCCAGCAGTGTGGACACAAATCAGCCCCAGCATTTT.

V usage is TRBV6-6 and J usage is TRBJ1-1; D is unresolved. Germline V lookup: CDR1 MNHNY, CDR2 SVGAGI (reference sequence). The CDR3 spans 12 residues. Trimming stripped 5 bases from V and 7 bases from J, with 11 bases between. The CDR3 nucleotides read TGTGCCAGCAGTCAACCCCCCCGTGAAGCTTTCTTT. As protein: CASSQPPREAFF.